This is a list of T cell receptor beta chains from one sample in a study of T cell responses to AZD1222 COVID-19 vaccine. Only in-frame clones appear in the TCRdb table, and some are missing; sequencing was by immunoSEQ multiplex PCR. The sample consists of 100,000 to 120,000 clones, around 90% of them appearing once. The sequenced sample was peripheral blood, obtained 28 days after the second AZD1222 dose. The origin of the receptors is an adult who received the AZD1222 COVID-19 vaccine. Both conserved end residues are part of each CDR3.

CDR3 protein: CASSFSPGETQYF; V gene: TRBV7-2
CDR3 protein: CASGVGTEAFF; V gene: TRBV28
CDR3 protein: CASSQNQETDTQYF; V gene: TRBV18
CDR3 protein: CASSLGGTGTHEQYF; V gene: TRBV5-1
CDR3 protein: CASTQRQGFYGYTF; V gene: TRBV2
CDR3 protein: CASSEAPAGGTGELFF; V gene: TRBV2
CDR3 protein: CASSSNLQTRFGNTIYF; V gene: TRBV5-6
CDR3 protein: CASSPALGISTEAFF; V gene: TRBV11-1
CDR3 protein: CASSFDRGSEDSPLHF; V gene: TRBV7-9
CDR3 protein: CASSPLAKNTEAFF; V gene: TRBV18
CDR3 protein: CASSQVLQDTGELFF; V gene: TRBV3-1/TRBV3-2
CDR3 protein: CASSPYLLGENTIYF; V gene: TRBV7-2
CDR3 protein: CASSLSGAGADTQYF; V gene: TRBV28
CDR3 protein: CASSQTFLGGVGYTF; V gene: TRBV4-1
CDR3 protein: CASSLSSGNTIYF; V gene: TRBV6-5
CDR3 protein: CASSLARSSSYEQYF; V gene: TRBV5-5
CDR3 protein: CASSLSWLGASNEQFF; V gene: TRBV7-3
CDR3 protein: CASSLNPGRGNSPLHF; V gene: TRBV5-4
CDR3 protein: CASSPDLTNEQFF; V gene: TRBV5-1
CDR3 protein: CSARVYNEQFF; V gene: TRBV20-1
CDR3 protein: CASSALTGSGYTF; V gene: TRBV18
CDR3 protein: CASSQVQETQYF; V gene: TRBV14
CDR3 protein: CAITQGQNTEAFF; V gene: TRBV10-3
CDR3 protein: CASSNGLAGYEQYF; V gene: TRBV6-2/TRBV6-3
CDR3 protein: CASSQVSSGGRQETQYF; V gene: TRBV4-1
CDR3 protein: CASSPRAQGAYNEQFF; V gene: TRBV7-9
CDR3 protein: CASSQGAPWPDTQYF; V gene: TRBV4-3
CDR3 protein: CASSLQSEARGRDANYGYTF; V gene: TRBV27
CDR3 protein: CASSSTEYNEQFF; V gene: TRBV7-7
CDR3 protein: CASSLQGAFTEAFF; V gene: TRBV7-8
CDR3 protein: CASSLESGDRESSPLHF; V gene: TRBV7-2
CDR3 protein: CASSSDGYNGELFF; V gene: TRBV7-2
CDR3 protein: CASSLGVYTF; V gene: TRBV7-2
CDR3 protein: CASTRNSNQPQHF; V gene: TRBV12-3/TRBV12-4
CDR3 protein: CASSAQGSEAFF; V gene: TRBV19
CDR3 protein: CASSKPTRSETTREQPQHF; V gene: TRBV21-1
CDR3 protein: CAISEAGTGETQYF; V gene: TRBV10-3
CDR3 protein: CASSPRDRGYYGYTF; V gene: TRBV11-2
CDR3 protein: CASSVVGGISTDTQYF; V gene: TRBV9
CDR3 protein: CASSLLQETQYF; V gene: TRBV5-4
CDR3 protein: CASSYSSTVPYGYTF; V gene: TRBV6-2/TRBV6-3
CDR3 protein: CASSRGQANTEAFF; V gene: TRBV7-2
CDR3 protein: CASSPRTDTQYF; V gene: TRBV7-9
CDR3 protein: CASTATGSILYEQYF; V gene: TRBV5-1
CDR3 protein: CASSPQGINYGYTF; V gene: TRBV11-2
CDR3 protein: CASSQDAGGSGYTF; V gene: TRBV3-1/TRBV3-2
CDR3 protein: CASSTNPRGQETQYF; V gene: TRBV19
CDR3 protein: CASKATTNYGYTF; V gene: TRBV5-1